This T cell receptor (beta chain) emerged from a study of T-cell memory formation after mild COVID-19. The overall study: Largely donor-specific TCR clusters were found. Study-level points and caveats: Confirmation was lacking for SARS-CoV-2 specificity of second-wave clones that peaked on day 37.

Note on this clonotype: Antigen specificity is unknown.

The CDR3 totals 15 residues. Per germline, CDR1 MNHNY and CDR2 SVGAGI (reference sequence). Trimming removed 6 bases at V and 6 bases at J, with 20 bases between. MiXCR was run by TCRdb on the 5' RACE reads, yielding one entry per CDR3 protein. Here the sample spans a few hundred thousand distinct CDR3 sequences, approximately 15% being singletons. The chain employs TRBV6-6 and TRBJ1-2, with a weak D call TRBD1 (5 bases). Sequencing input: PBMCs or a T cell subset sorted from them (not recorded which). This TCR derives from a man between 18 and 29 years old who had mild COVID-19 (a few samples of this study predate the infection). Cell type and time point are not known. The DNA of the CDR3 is TGTGCCAGCAGCTACCGCCCGGGGGAGAGGGATGGCTACACCTTC. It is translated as CASSYRPGERDGYTF.